This TCR beta chain was documented in a study of blood T cell repertoires in COVID-19. Produced via immunoSEQ multiplex PCR; TCRdb's table is partial and in-frame only. Counted here are approximately 13,000 clones, over 80% occurring once; the ten biggest clones make up around 15%. The receptor was derived from a man aged 40-49 years with active or convalescent COVID-19. Specimen: peripheral blood.

Here the CDR3 reads CSVANLNQPQHF. For the CDR3, the DNA is TGCAGCGTTGCGAACTTAAATCAGCCCCAGCATTTT. The gene calls are TRBV29-1 and TRBJ1-5, with D unclear. Germline V CDR1 and CDR2: SQVTM, ANQGSEA. The germline V and J ends were trimmed by 4 bases and 4 bases, with 8 bases remaining between them. The CDR3 extends over 12 amino acids.